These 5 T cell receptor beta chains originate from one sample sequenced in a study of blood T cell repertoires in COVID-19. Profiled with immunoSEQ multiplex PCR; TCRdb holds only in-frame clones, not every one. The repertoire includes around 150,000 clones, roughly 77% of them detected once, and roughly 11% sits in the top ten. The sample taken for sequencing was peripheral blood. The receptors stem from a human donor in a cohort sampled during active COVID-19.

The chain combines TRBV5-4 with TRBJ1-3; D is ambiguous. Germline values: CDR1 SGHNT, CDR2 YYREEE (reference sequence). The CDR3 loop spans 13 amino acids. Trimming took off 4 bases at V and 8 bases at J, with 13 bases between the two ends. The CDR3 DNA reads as TGTGCCAGCAGCCCCAGTCTGGGCGACACCATATATTTT. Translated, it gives CASSPSLGDTIYF.

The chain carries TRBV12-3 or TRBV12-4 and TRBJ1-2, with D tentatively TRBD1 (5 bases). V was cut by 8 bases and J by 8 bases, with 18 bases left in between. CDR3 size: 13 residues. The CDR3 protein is CASPRADQGGYTF. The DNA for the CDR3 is TGTGCCAGCCCACGGGCAGATCAGGGCGGCTACACCTTC.

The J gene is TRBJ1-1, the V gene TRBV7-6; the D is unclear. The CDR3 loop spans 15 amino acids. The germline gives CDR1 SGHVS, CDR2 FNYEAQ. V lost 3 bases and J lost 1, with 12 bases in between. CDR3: CASSFGRLGNTEAFF. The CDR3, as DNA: TGTGCCAGCAGCTTCGGCAGGCTCGGGAACACTGAAGCTTTCTTT.

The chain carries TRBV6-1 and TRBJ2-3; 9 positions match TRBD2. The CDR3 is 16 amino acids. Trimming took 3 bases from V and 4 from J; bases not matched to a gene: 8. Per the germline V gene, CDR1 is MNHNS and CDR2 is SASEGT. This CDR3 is CASSETSSGVADTQYF. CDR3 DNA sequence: TGTGCCAGCAGTGAGACGTCTAGCGGGGTAGCAGATACGCAGTATTTT.

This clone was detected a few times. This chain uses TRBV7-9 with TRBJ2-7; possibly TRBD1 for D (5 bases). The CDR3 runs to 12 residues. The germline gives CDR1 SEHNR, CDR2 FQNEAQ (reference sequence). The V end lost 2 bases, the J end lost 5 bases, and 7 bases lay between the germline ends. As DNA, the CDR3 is TGTGCCAGCAGCTTAACGGACAACGAGCAGTACTTC. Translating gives CASSLTDNEQYF.